This T cell receptor (beta chain) stems from a study of cytomegalovirus exposure and HLA in healthy donors. Germline-derived CDR1 and CDR2 are MGHDK and SYGVNS. CDR3 length: 13 residues. Deletions cut 6 bases from V and 5 bases from J, with 12 bases between. This clone turned up a few times. Its target is unknown. A multiplex PCR was run with 60 Vbeta primers and 13 Jbeta primers. Profiled with immunoSEQ multiplex PCR; TCRdb holds only in-frame clones, not every one. This sample has about 97,000 clones, with 75% to 80% found just once. General study points: When analyzed later, the rates of TCR association showed variation by HLA locus, with DRB1 the most and HLA-C the fewest.

Sequenced: PBMCs. The rearrangement joins TRBV25-1 to TRBJ2-3; tentatively, D is TRBD1 (5 bases). This sequence was found in a male donor in good health and CMV-seropositive. CDR3 DNA sequence: TGTGCCAGCAGCCTACCAGGGCGAGATACGCAGTATTTT. Translation gives CASSLPGRDTQYF.